This is a list of T cell receptor beta chains from one sample in a study of T cells in Graves' hyperthyroidism and ophthalmopathy. TCRdb re-derived calls from the multiplex PCR reads in MiXCR, one entry per CDR3 protein. The sample comprises around 800,000 distinct CDR3 sequences, 38% of which are singletons, and approximately 8.7% rests with the top ten. The sequencing sample was made of blood. The receptors come from a man aged 18 to 30 with Graves' hyperthyroidism. Each CDR3 is given with its conserved first and last residue. A D gene is named only where the DNA matches it firmly. Expanded clones get a size class; other rows say once, few or many, or leave the size out.

v_gene	j_gene	abundance	d_gene	CDR3nt	CDR3aa
TRBV29-1	TRBJ2-7	NA	NA	TGCAGCTTAAGCGAGGCTCTACCCTACGAGCAGTACTTC	CSLSEALPYEQYF
TRBV29-1	TRBJ1-1	many	NA	TGCAGCGACGGGGGCACTGAAGCTTTCTTT	CSDGGTEAFF
TRBV10-3	TRBJ1-1	few	NA	TGTGCCAGCAGTGATACAGTTCTGCGTAATAGTTACACTGAAGCTTTCTTT	CASSDTVLRNSYTEAFF
TRBV6-5	TRBJ2-5	few	NA	TGTGCCAGCAGTGAAATGGGGGCGACGGAGGACCAGTACTTC	CASSEMGATEDQYF
TRBV7-2	TRBJ2-5	NA	TRBD2	TGTGCCAGCAGCCCAGGCCCAGCGGGGGGGCGGGAGACCCAGTACTTC	CASSPGPAGGRETQYF
TRBV12-3/TRBV12-4	TRBJ2-7	few	TRBD1	TGTGCCAGCACCCGGACAGGGAGCTCCTACGAGCAGTACTTC	CASTRTGSSYEQYF
TRBV7-8	TRBJ2-7	many	NA	TGTGCCAGCAGCTTAGGGTCAGGGGGGATGCGGTACTTC	CASSLGSGGMRYF
TRBV24-1	TRBJ2-2	once	NA	TGTGCCACCAGTGATCCCAGGGGTGGCACCGGGGAGCTGTTTTTT	CATSDPRGGTGELFF
TRBV29-1	TRBJ2-5	few	NA	TGCAGCTTCGGGGGCGGTTCGGGGACCCAGTACTTC	CSFGGGSGTQYF
TRBV5-1	TRBJ1-3	few	NA	TGCGCCAGCAGCTTGGGAGATCCGGGGGCCTCTGGAAACACCATATATTTT	CASSLGDPGASGNTIYF
TRBV7-3	TRBJ1-1	NA	NA	TGTGCCAGCAGCCCCCAGGACGGGACTGAAGCTTTCTTT	CASSPQDGTEAFF
TRBV7-9	TRBJ1-2	NA	NA	TGTGCCAGCAGTTATACCGACGGCTACTATGGCTACACCTTC	CASSYTDGYYGYTF
TRBV7-9	TRBJ2-5	NA	NA	TGTGCCAGCACCCCTGACCAAACAAGGGAGACCCAGTACTTC	CASTPDQTRETQYF
TRBV12-3/TRBV12-4	TRBJ1-5	NA	TRBD1	TGTGCCAGCAGAAACACAGGGGAGCGGAATCAGCCCCAGCATTTT	CASRNTGERNQPQHF
TRBV5-1	TRBJ1-6	few	NA	TGCGCCAGCAGCCCCGCCGGGGGAACACCCCTCCACTTT	CASSPAGGTPLHF
TRBV20-1	TRBJ2-5	many	TRBD1	TGCAGTGCTACGACAGGGGGAGAGACCCAGTACTTC	CSATTGGETQYF
TRBV6-6	TRBJ2-5	few	NA	TGTGCCAGCAGCAGGTCGTTACAGGGAGGAACCCAGTACTTC	CASSRSLQGGTQYF
TRBV6-5	TRBJ2-2	few	NA	TGTGCCAGCAGGCCGCTTTCAGGTCGGAGCACCGGGGAGCTGTTTTTT	CASRPLSGRSTGELFF
TRBV24-1	TRBJ2-7	NA	NA	TGTGCCACCGGAGTTGGGTACGAGCAGTACTTC	CATGVGYEQYF
TRBV2	TRBJ1-1	many	NA	TGTGCCAGCAGTGATAGTGGGATGGTGAGCACTGAAGCTTTCTTT	CASSDSGMVSTEAFF
TRBV25-1	TRBJ1-1	NA	NA	TGTGCCAGCAGAGATCTAGGACAGCTGAACACTGAAGCTTTCTTT	CASRDLGQLNTEAFF
TRBV29-1	TRBJ2-7	many	NA	TGCAGCGTGGAATGGGAAGGGAGGTACGAGCAGTACTTC	CSVEWEGRYEQYF
TRBV4-1	TRBJ1-2	NA	NA	TGCGCCAGCAGCCATGGGAAGGGTGACTATGGCTACACCTTC	CASSHGKGDYGYTF
TRBV5-1	TRBJ2-2	NA	TRBD2	TGCGCCAGCAGCTTGGGTCTAGCGGGGGGGCCCGGGGAGCTGTTTTTT	CASSLGLAGGPGELFF
TRBV2	TRBJ2-7	many	TRBD2	TGCGCCAGCAGTGAAGCGGGAGGGCCCTACGAGCAGTACTTC	CASSEAGGPYEQYF
TRBV7-2	TRBJ1-4	NA	TRBD1	TGTGCCAGCAGCGTAGGGGGCCGAAATGAAAAACTGTTTTTT	CASSVGGRNEKLFF
TRBV7-9	TRBJ1-1	few	NA	TGTGCCAGCAGCCGGGGGGGCGTAGAAGCTTTCTTT	CASSRGGVEAFF
TRBV15	TRBJ1-1	NA	NA	TGTGCCACCAGCAGCGGAGGATTGAACACTGAAGCTTTCTTT	CATSSGGLNTEAFF
TRBV24-1	TRBJ1-5	many	NA	TGTGCCACCAGTGATGGGGACCGGGAAGGTCAGCCCCAGCATTTT	CATSDGDREGQPQHF
TRBV2	TRBJ2-7	many	NA	TGTGCCAGCGATATACAGGGCAACGAGCAGTACTTC	CASDIQGNEQYF
TRBV7-6	TRBJ1-4	many	NA	TGTGCCAGCAGTCCAGGGGAGGGAGAGGAAAAACTGTTTTTT	CASSPGEGEEKLFF
TRBV5-8	TRBJ1-5	few	NA	TGTGCCAGCAGCTTCCTGGGCCATCAGCCCCAGCATTTT	CASSFLGHQPQHF
TRBV7-2	TRBJ2-1	NA	TRBD1	TGTGCCAGCAGCCGGACAGGGAACGGCAATGAGCAGTTCTTC	CASSRTGNGNEQFF
TRBV13	TRBJ2-7	few	TRBD2	TGTGCCAGCAGCTTCCGGACTAGCGACTACGAGCAGTACTTC	CASSFRTSDYEQYF
TRBV7-9	TRBJ2-2	NA	NA	TGTGCCAGCAGCCCCGGGACTTATGACACCGGGGAGCTGTTTTTT	CASSPGTYDTGELFF
TRBV10-3	TRBJ1-5	NA	TRBD1	TGTGCCAGCAGTGAAGGATTTATCGGGACAGGGATTCAGCCCCAGCATTTT	CASSEGFIGTGIQPQHF
TRBV20-1	TRBJ2-5	few	TRBD2	TGCAGTGCCTCGACTAGCGGCAGGTACCAAGAGACCCAGTACTTC	CSASTSGRYQETQYF
TRBV7-2	TRBJ2-7	few	NA	TGTGCCAGCAGCTTTATTAGGGGCTACGAGCAGTACTTC	CASSFIRGYEQYF
TRBV6-6	TRBJ2-7	NA	NA	TGTGCCAGCCATCCGCGGACTCTATCCTACGAGCAGTACTTC	CASHPRTLSYEQYF
TRBV29-1	TRBJ2-3	NA	TRBD1	TGCAGCGTTTTAACCGGGACAGAGTTGACGCAGTATTTT	CSVLTGTELTQYF